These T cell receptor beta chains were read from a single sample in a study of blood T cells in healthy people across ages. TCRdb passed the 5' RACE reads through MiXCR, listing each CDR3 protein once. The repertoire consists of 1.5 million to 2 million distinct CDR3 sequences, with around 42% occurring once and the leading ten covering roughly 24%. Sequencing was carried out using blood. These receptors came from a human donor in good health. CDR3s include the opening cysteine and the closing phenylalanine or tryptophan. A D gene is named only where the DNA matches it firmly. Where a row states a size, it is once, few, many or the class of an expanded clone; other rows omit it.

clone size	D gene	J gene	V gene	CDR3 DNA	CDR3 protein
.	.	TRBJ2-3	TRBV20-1	TGCAGTGCTAGAGATCCCCGGTCCCGCACAGATACGCAGTATTTT	CSARDPRSRTDTQYF
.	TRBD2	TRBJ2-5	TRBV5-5	TGTGCCAGCCCGGGGGGACCCCAAGAGACCCAGTACTTC	CASPGGPQETQYF
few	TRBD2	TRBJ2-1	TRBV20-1	TGCAGTGCTAGGCCTCTAGCGGGGGGGCGTTCCTACAATGAGCAGTTCTTC	CSARPLAGGRSYNEQFF
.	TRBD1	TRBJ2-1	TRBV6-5	TGTGCCAGCAGTTACTTGGGGCCAGGGGGCAATGAGCAATTCTTC	CASSYLGPGGNEQFF
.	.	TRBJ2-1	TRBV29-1	TGCAGCGTTGACAGGGTTGGGTACAATGAGCAGTTCTTC	CSVDRVGYNEQFF
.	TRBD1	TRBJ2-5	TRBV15	TGTGCCACCAAGAAGGGTCAGGGGGCAGGAGAGACCCAGTACTTC	CATKKGQGAGETQYF
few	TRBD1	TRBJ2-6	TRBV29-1	TGCAGCGTTCGTGGACAGGGATCCTACTCTGGGGCCAACGTCCTGACTTTC	CSVRGQGSYSGANVLTF
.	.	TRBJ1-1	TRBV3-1	TGTGCCAGCAGCTCCCGGACGGGGGCAGCTTTCTTT	CASSSRTGAAFF
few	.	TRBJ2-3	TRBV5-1	TGCGCCAGCAGACCCTTAACTAGCACAGATACGCAGTATTTT	CASRPLTSTDTQYF
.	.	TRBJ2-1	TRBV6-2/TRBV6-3	TGTGCCAGCAGGGGTGCTCTAGCTGGTTATGAGCAGTTCTTC	CASRGALAGYEQFF
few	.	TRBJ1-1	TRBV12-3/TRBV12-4	TGTGCCAGCAGTCCGATCGTGGGGGTGAACACTGAAGCTTTCTTT	CASSPIVGVNTEAFF
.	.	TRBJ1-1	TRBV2	TGTGCCAGCATACGGGCGGCCACTGAAGCTTTCTTT	CASIRAATEAFF
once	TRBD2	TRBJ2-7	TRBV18	TGTGCCAGCTCACCTCTCCGGGGGGGAATCGAGCAGTACTTC	CASSPLRGGIEQYF
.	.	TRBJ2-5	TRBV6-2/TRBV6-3	TGTGCCAGCAACCCAAGCGGAGCCCAAGAGACCCAGTACTTC	CASNPSGAQETQYF